This TCR beta chain was found in a study of T cell clones after liver transplantation. Germline CDR1 and CDR2: SGHRS and YFSETQ. The germline V and J ends were trimmed by 2 bases and 6 bases, with 18 bases remaining between them. CDR3 size: 15 residues. This clone was observed a single time. The table came from immunoSEQ multiplex PCR; TCRdb's copy has only in-frame clones and leaves some out. The profile shows roughly 80,000 clones, roughly 83% of them singletons. The receptor's source is a human patient who received a liver transplant. Some T cells may originate from the graft donor. This specimen was CD4+ T cells from blood, taken at the 22-month timepoint. This chain joins TRBV5-1 and TRBJ2-7; D is undetermined. CDR3 nucleotide sequence: TGCGCCAGCAGCTTTACCCCAGGAGACAAACGCGAGCAGTACTTC. Protein: CASSFTPGDKREQYF.